This TCR beta chain was recorded in a study of Graves' ophthalmopathy and Graves' hyperthyroidism. Amplified material comprised TCR beta CDR3 regions derived from RNA transcripts. Second-round multiplex PCR followed a first-round RT-PCR using HTBI primers. Using its own MiXCR run on the multiplex PCR reads, TCRdb lists one record per CDR3 protein. The profile shows about 400,000 distinct CDR3 sequences, just over 15% of them singletons. Stable hyperthyroidism was defined by absence of ophthalmopathy within 18 months of follow-up. Study conclusions and caveats: A majority of expanded thyroid clonotypes exceeding 0.001 frequency were likewise present in blood.

Many counts were recorded for this clonotype. Its specificity is unknown. The sequenced sample consisted of peripheral blood. The receptor was isolated from a woman younger than 30 with stable Graves' hyperthyroidism.

Written as DNA, the CDR3 is TGCAGCGGTAGACAGGGGAACTACGAGCAGTACTTC. It translates to CSGRQGNYEQYF. The rearrangement links TRBV29-1 to TRBJ2-7; TRBD1 matches at 8 bases. Per the germline V gene, CDR1 is SQVTM and CDR2 is ANQGSEA. This CDR3 has 12 residues. The trim removed 7 bases at V and 3 bases at J, leaving 5 bases unmatched.